These 10 T cell receptor beta chains were sequenced from one sample in a study of T cell responses to AZD1222 COVID-19 vaccine. Libraries were prepared by immunoSEQ multiplex PCR; TCRdb keeps only in-frame clonotypes and omits some of them. The sample holds about 140,000 clones; almost 90% are singletons and the top ten take around 3.6%. The sample in question was peripheral blood, obtained on day 0 of AZD1222 vaccination. The receptors were sampled from an adult in good health.

The chain employs TRBV10-3 and TRBJ2-7, with 10 bases fitting TRBD2. Germline assignment: CDR1 ENHRY and CDR2 SYGVKD. The J segment lost 3 bases and the V segment lost 9 bases, leaving 11 bases of the junction unmatched. CDR3 length equals 15 residues. CDR3 coding DNA: TGTGCCATTAGGGCGGGGGCTAGCGGGAGCTACGAGCAGTACTTC. Translating gives CAIRAGASGSYEQYF.

This clone was detected only once. This chain joins TRBV21-1 and TRBJ1-2; TRBD1 is taken as the D call from the table, unchecked against the DNA. TRBV21-1 is labeled a pseudogene. CDR3 length: 16 amino acids. The chain's CDR3 is CASSAGQGASQNGYTF. The CDR3 region has the DNA TGTGCCAGCAGCGCGGGACAGGGAGCGAGCCAGAATGGCTACACCTTC.

The chain carries TRBV29-1 and TRBJ2-1; D remains unclear. The CDR3 consists of 14 residues. Germline-derived CDR1 and CDR2 are SQVTM and ANQGSEA. With 7 bases removed from V and 0 bases from J, the gap between germline ends came to 13 bases. DNA for the CDR3: TGCAGCGCAGCGCAGCCCAGCTCCTACAATGAGCAGTTCTTC. The encoded protein is CSAAQPSSYNEQFF.

The chain carries TRBV2 and TRBJ2-1; D possibly uses TRBD1 or TRBD2 (6 bases each). The V gene's germline CDR1 is SNHLY and CDR2 FYNNEI. V was pared by 10 bases and J by 8 bases, with 15 bases between. The CDR3 has 12 amino acids. As DNA, the CDR3 is TGTGCCATAGGGGGGTTGGGGTATGAGCAGTTCTTC. This encodes CAIGGLGYEQFF.

V usage is TRBV7-2 and J usage is TRBJ1-5; unclear D gene. The V gene lost 5 bases and the J gene lost 0 bases, with 11 bases spanning the gap. Germline CDR1 is SGHTA and CDR2 is FQGNSA. This CDR3 has 15 residues. The CDR3 sequence is CASSLSGNSNQPQHF. CDR3 DNA sequence: TGTGCCAGCAGCCTATCGGGTAATAGCAATCAGCCCCAGCATTTT. Complete variable domain (other parts from reference TRBV7-2 and TRBJ1-5): GAGVSQSPSNKVTEKGKDVELRCDPISGHTALYWYRQSLGQGLEFLIYFQGNSAPDKSGLPSDRFSAERTGGSVSTLTIQRTQQEDSAVYLCASSLSGNSNQPQHFGDGTRLSIL.

The gene calls are TRBV6-2 or TRBV6-3 and TRBJ1-5; 7 bases match TRBD1. Unmatched junction bases numbered 6, after V lost 2 bases and J lost 2 bases. This CDR3 spans 16 amino acids. The germline V gene encodes CDR1 MNHEY and CDR2 SVGEGT. For the CDR3, the DNA is TGTGCCAGCAGTTACGGAGGGGGCTGGCGCAATCAGCCCCAGCATTTT. Encoded protein: CASSYGGGWRNQPQHF.

The chain links TRBV7-2 to TRBJ1-3; D gene unclear. V lost 1 base, J lost 3 bases, and 4 bases lay in between. The CDR3 is made up of 13 amino acids. CDR1 and CDR2 from the germline V gene are SGHTA and FQGNSA. The CDR3 sequence is CASSLDFGNTIYF. The DNA of the CDR3 is TGTGCCAGCAGCTTAGACTTTGGAAACACCATATATTTT. The whole variable domain, filled in from reference TRBV7-2 and TRBJ1-3, reads GAGVSQSPSNKVTEKGKDVELRCDPISGHTALYWYRQSLGQGLEFLIYFQGNSAPDKSGLPSDRFSAERTGGSVSTLTIQRTQQEDSAVYLCASSLDFGNTIYFGEGSWLTVV.

This chain joins TRBV14 and TRBJ1-3; 7 bases match TRBD1. V gave up 5 bases and J gave up 3 bases; unmatched junction bases: 7. The CDR3 extends over 15 amino acids. Germline V gene lookup returns CDR1 SGHDN and CDR2 FVKESK. The CDR3 DNA sequence: TGTGCCAGCAGCGCCGGGACAGACCTTGGAAACACCATATATTTT. Its translation is CASSAGTDLGNTIYF.

The chain has TRBV28 and TRBJ1-6; D possibly corresponds to TRBD1 (6 bases). Germline lookup yields CDR1 MDHEN and CDR2 SYDVKM. Between the trimmed V and J ends, which lost 4 bases and 7 bases, there was a span of 8 bases. The CDR3 totals 13 residues. CDR3 residues: CASSYQGNSPLHF. The CDR3 DNA reads TGTGCCAGCAGTTACCAGGGGAATTCACCCCTCCACTTT.

The rearrangement joins TRBV6-5 to TRBJ2-5; maybe TRBD2 (6 bases). This CDR3 comprises 14 residues. Germline values: CDR1 MNHEY, CDR2 SVGAGI. V lost 11 bases, J lost 2 bases, and 18 bases lay in between. The CDR3 region has the DNA TGTGCCGATCCGGAGGGCCAAGATCAAGAGACCCAGTACTTC. It yields the protein CADPEGQDQETQYF.